The source of this T cell receptor beta chain is a study of regulatory T cells in long-lasting Graves disease. Germline CDR1 SGHDN, CDR2 FVKESK. This CDR3 comprises 15 residues. With V trimmed by 1 base and J by 6 bases, 5 bases remained unmatched. CDR3-region Arm-PCR and iRepertoire HTBI primers produced the TCR beta libraries. TCRdb re-analysed the multiplex PCR reads in MiXCR, keeping a single row per CDR3 protein. The data hold 410,000 or so distinct CDR3 sequences, with about 15% observed a single time. Indicated time point: newly diagnosed GD, antithyroid drugs for less than 3 months. PBMC-extracted RNA yielded the TCR library. This sample also belongs to another study, concerning T cells in Graves' hyperthyroidism and ophthalmopathy.

This specimen consisted of peripheral blood mononuclear cells (PBMCs), obtained at new diagnosis, from a patient treated with antithyroid drugs. J is TRBJ2-7 and V is TRBV14; 11 positions match TRBD1. The receptor comes from a woman in her thirties with Graves disease. CDR3 protein: CASSQAAGTGGEQYF. CDR3 nucleotide sequence: TGTGCCAGCAGCCAAGCGGCCGGGACAGGGGGCGAGCAGTACTTC.